This TCR beta chain came from a study of vaccination and CD4 T cells after COVID-19. The overall study: Every participant was given two doses of BNT162b2 or mRNA-1273 vaccine. Investigators drew the post-COVID samples a median around 93 days after diagnosis, with a range of 35 to 161. Cells received overlapping spike peptides from SARS-CoV-2, HCoV-NL63, HCoV-OC43 and HCoV-229E as stimulation. The study's findings and limits: SARS-CoV-2-reactive clonotype medians increased from roughly 21 to 40, not significantly.

The assay that was used to sequence DNA from cultured CD4+ T cells was the Oncomine TCR Beta short-read assay. TCRdb analysed the PCR reads with MiXCR anew, one entry per CDR3 protein. The table has over 15,000 distinct CDR3 sequences, less than 70% seen once; the top ten hold approximately 11%. The CDR3 length is 13 residues. V gave up 5 bases and J gave up 7 bases, with 15 bases separating them. The sample's treatment: approximately 11-day PBMC culture with coronavirus spike peptide pools or control peptides (ViraFEST assay). About this clonotype itself: Its antigen is not identified.

This receptor was obtained from a human donor who had recovered from COVID-19. Material: CD4+ T cells from blood, cultured in vitro. The V and J genes are TRBV12-3 or TRBV12-4 and TRBJ2-7, with D possibly matching TRBD1 (6 bases). The CDR3 loop is CASSLTQGQEQYF. CDR3 DNA: TGTGCCAGCAGTCTGACACAGGGACAAGAGCAGTACTTC.